The 6 T cell receptor beta chains below come from one sample, sequenced in a study of beta chain features in type 1 diabetes. What was sequenced were expressed TCRB transcripts, since all of the isolated RNA had been reverse transcribed. Method: immunoSEQ multiplex PCR; TCRdb's copy keeps in-frame clones and lacks some. This table holds 200,000 to 250,000 clones, roughly a tenth found once. The sequencing sample was made of central memory CD4+ T cells from blood. Receptors were obtained from a man aged 18 to 29 in good health.

This clone was observed a few times. The chain combines TRBV6-5 with TRBJ2-7, with 10 bases identical to TRBD2. Germline CDR1 and CDR2: MNHEY and SVGAGI. This CDR3 is 15 amino acids long. The trim removed 4 bases at V and 6 bases at J, leaving 9 bases unmatched. The CDR3 loop reads CASSSPGLALFEQYF. Written as DNA, the CDR3 is TGTGCCAGCAGTTCACCGGGACTAGCGTTGTTCGAGCAGTACTTC.

In this sample, this clone turned up many times. The chain couples TRBV9 to TRBJ2-1, with 8 bases fitting TRBD2. From germline, CDR1 is SGDLS and CDR2 YYNGEE. The CDR3 covers 15 residues. The junction had 4 bases not matched to a gene; V was cut back by 0 bases and J by 5 bases. The DNA for the CDR3 is TGTGCCAGCAGCGTAGGTGGACTAGCCGACAATGAGCAGTTCTTC. This translates into CASSVGGLADNEQFF.

V usage is TRBV29-1 and J usage is TRBJ1-1; TRBD1 agrees at 12 bases. In germline, CDR1 is SQVTM, CDR2 ANQGSEA. This CDR3 region has 13 residues. Trimming removed 4 bases from V and 8 bases from J; junction bases left unmatched: 5. CDR3 amino acids: CSVGWDRGREAFF. DNA for the CDR3: TGCAGCGTTGGTTGGGACAGGGGGCGAGAAGCTTTCTTT.

The V call is TRBV7-2, the J call TRBJ1-2, with D maybe TRBD1 (5 bases). This CDR3 comprises 13 residues. Per germline, CDR1 SGHTA and CDR2 FQGNSA. Trimming took 3 bases from V and 4 from J, leaving 9 bases between them. CDR3 residues: CASSFERGYGYTF. The CDR3 nucleotides read TGTGCCAGCAGCTTCGAGAGGGGCTATGGCTACACCTTC. Complete variable domain (other parts from reference TRBV7-2 and TRBJ1-2): GAGVSQSPSNKVTEKGKDVELRCDPISGHTALYWYRQSLGQGLEFLIYFQGNSAPDKSGLPSDRFSAERTGGSVSTLTIQRTQQEDSAVYLCASSFERGYGYTFGSGTRLTVV.

This clone was observed a handful of times. The chain joins TRBV6-1 to TRBJ2-1; D is possibly TRBD1 (6 bases). There are 15 residues in the CDR3. The germline gives CDR1 MNHNS, CDR2 SASEGT. Trimming took off 5 bases at V and 1 base at J, with 12 bases between the two ends. CDR3 region: CASSNREVSYNEQFF. The CDR3 region has the DNA TGTGCCAGCAGTAACAGGGAAGTGTCCTACAATGAGCAGTTCTTC.

This clone was detected a few times. The gene calls are TRBV4-1 and TRBJ2-1; 9 bases are a match to TRBD1. The V gene's germline CDR1 is MGHRA and CDR2 YSYEKL. The CDR3 has 15 residues. The V segment lost 2 bases and the J segment 5 bases; nucleotides outside the gene matches: 4. The CDR3 region is CASSQRDRVNNEQFF. The CDR3 DNA sequence: TGCGCCAGCAGCCAACGGGACAGGGTTAACAATGAGCAGTTCTTC.